This TCR beta chain was documented in a study of blood T cell repertoires in COVID-19 (dated by TCRdb to 2018 to 2020). Context from the whole study: The collaborator samples originated in the United States, Italy and Spain and spanned the acute and convalescent phases of COVID-19. The prospective study material was composed of cDNA or gDNA derived from T cells, B-cell-depleted T cells, or PBMCs. Subjects who had been exposed to COVID-19, were actively infected with it, or had recovered from it provided the deeply sampled blood TCRbeta repertoires that made up the dataset. A freely available public database, intended as a resource for researchers studying the immune response to SARS-CoV-2, is where the repertoires were released. Samples were obtained from the ongoing ImmuneRACE study (first 160 participants) and from 1,254 subjects provided by 6 global collaborators. The sample metadata nearly always contained a de-identified subject ID, COVID-19 status, age in years and sex. Where available, HLA class I and class II types were obtained from metadata supplied by the sample provider rather than from assay-based typing.

The collaborating institutions used their own protocols to collect whole blood in K2EDTA tubes. For TCRbeta analysis, collaborators shipped samples in one of three forms: frozen whole blood, isolated PBMCs, or DNA extracted from either of those sample types. Notes on this clone: This receptor's antigen is unknown. The record has no base qualities; no much larger clone is one base away.

There are 11 amino acids in the CDR3, from cysteine to phenylalanine inclusive. The sequence is cut down to CDR3 DNA, 33 bases in frame from base 1. Reading the germline V gene gives CDR1 SGHVS and CDR2 FQNEAQ. V and J lose 5 bases and 10 bases, and a span of 11 bases separates them. Results the study describes overall, beyond this receptor: Clinical and demographic metadata were provided uncurated, with the amount varying by source and participant.

TCRbeta CDR3 regions were amplified from genomic DNA using the immunoSEQ Assay, a bias-controlled multiplex PCR. Per the authors' processing: Nucleated cell counts per sample were estimated from amplification of reference gene primers within the assay. Sequence reads were collapsed and filtered to measure the absolute abundance of every unique TCRbeta CDR3 rearrangement. Productive Simpson clonality was computed per sample as the square root of Simpson's diversity index over productive rearrangements. As stored in TCRdb, this immuneACCESS dataset retains in-frame rearrangements with V and J assigned. A fraction of the clones does not appear; measured against another copy, unresolved V genes explain less than half of the discrepancy, and the remainder lacks a known reason. From that table come the V and J calls and clone size; the DNA was used to work out D and trimming. The sample yields 200,000 to 250,000 clones; 80% were counted once. Roughly 6% of the sample is held by the ten biggest clonotypes.

The sequenced sample consisted of peripheral blood. The TCR comes from a woman in her seventies with acute or convalescent COVID-19. The V and J segments used are TRBV7-8 and TRBJ1-1, with the identity of the D gene unclear. The CDR3 region reads CASSPPSGAFF. Here is the DNA: TGTGCCAGCAGCCCCCCGTCGGGAGCTTTCTTT.